This TCR beta chain was recovered during a study of shared clonotypes between healthy human individuals. Notes on the study in general: In having few donors, the study represented limited genetic and exposure-history diversity. Clonotype sharing among the donors was expected to vary with sequencing depth.

The V end was cut by 1 base, the J end by 3 bases, with 15 bases between. The CDR3 length is 17 residues. Germline V lookup: CDR1 KGHSH, CDR2 LQKENI. All donors were Caucasian adults living in Nashville, Tennessee. In CD8 memory, CD45RO+ cells were put together with CCR7-negative CD45RA+ TemRA cells. In the case of this clone: What it binds is unknown.

TCRdb's table, derived via immunoSEQ multiplex PCR, lists solely in-frame clones and lacks some. The table has more than 550,000 clones, 80% to 95% seen once; the top ten hold 34%. The chain has TRBV18 and TRBJ2-2; D gene ambiguous. This TCR was recovered from a man between 18 and 29 years old in good health. Some clones in this sample may be carry-over from other donors' samples. Source material: memory CD8+ T cells from PBMCs. The subset: CD45RO+ cells pooled with CCR7-negative TemRA cells. The CDR3 region is CASSPRFAGVDTGELFF. The DNA for the CDR3 is TGTGCCAGCTCACCACGGTTTGCAGGAGTTGACACCGGGGAGCTGTTTTTT.